This T cell receptor beta chain was documented in a study of cytomegalovirus exposure and HLA in healthy donors. On this clone: Its specificity is not known.

General study results and limits: Confirmation in vitro established that three CMV-associated chains were specific for CMV antigens. First-cohort TCR clusters tended to co-occur in the roughly 130 validation repertoires, a later analysis found.

The method was immunoSEQ multiplex PCR; TCRdb's version includes in-frame clones alone and lacks a portion of them. Among over 120,000 clones listed, 90% were seen once. The sample taken for sequencing was PBMCs. The clonotype was recovered from a woman under 40 in good health and CMV-seropositive.

The DNA of the CDR3 is TGTGCCAGTAGTATTACAGGGGCGATGAACACTGAAGCTTTCTTT. Its protein is CASSITGAMNTEAFF. The rearrangement joins TRBV19 to TRBJ1-1; 7 positions agree with TRBD1. Trimming at V came to 3 bases and at J to 0 bases, leaving 4 bases not matched to a gene. There are 15 residues in the CDR3. The germline V gene has CDR1 LNHDA and CDR2 SQIVND (reference sequence).